This TCR beta chain was recovered during a study of brain T cells in children with intractable seizures. V was clipped by 0 bases and J by 7 bases, with 10 bases between them. The CDR3 contains 14 residues. The germline V gene has CDR1 MNHEY and CDR2 SMNVEV (reference sequence). Generated by immunoSEQ multiplex PCR, the TCRdb table keeps only in-frame clones and is missing some. This sample carries fewer than 85,000 clones, around 93% of them seen once, and the ten largest clones take 1.5% to 1.7%. The V gene is TRBV27, the J gene TRBJ1-5, with no clear D. Source: peripheral blood, taken at surgery. This TCR derives from a boy younger than two with tuberous sclerosis and intractable seizures. The CDR3 coding sequence is TGTGCCAGCAGTTTATCAGGGAAGGGCCAGCCCCAGCATTTT. Translating it yields CASSLSGKGQPQHF.